This TCR beta chain was recorded in a study of shared clonotypes between healthy human individuals. CD45RO negativity and positive selection for CCR7 defined naive CD8 cells, a population that excluded terminally differentiated effector memory CD45RA+ cells. The repertoire was sequenced with immunoSEQ multiplex PCR; TCRdb's copy has only in-frame clones and lacks some. The table shows millions of clones, with about 95% occurring only once. This CDR3 contains 14 residues. Germline CDR1 and CDR2: SGHAT and FQNNGV. V was cut by 7 bases and J by 5 bases, with 17 bases left in between. Overall study findings and caveats: With a handful of donors compared, around 5% of naive CD4 clonotypes were shared.

On this clone: The antigen remains undetermined.

This chain uses TRBV11-2 with TRBJ1-1, with unresolved D. The source is a man younger than 35 in good health. Sequencing input: naive CD8+ T cells sorted from blood. The CDR3 sequence: CASTSPRLPTEAFF. The CDR3 nucleotides are TGTGCCAGCACCTCCCCAAGGTTGCCAACTGAAGCTTTCTTT. The full variable domain, in which reference TRBV11-2 and TRBJ1-1 provide the parts outside the CDR3, is EAGVAQSPRYKIIEKRQSVAFWCNPISGHATLYWYQQILGQGPKLLIQFQNNGVVDDSQLPKDRFSAERLKGVDSTLKIQPAKLEDSAVYLCASTSPRLPTEAFFGQGTRLTVV.